The rows below give T cell receptor beta chains drawn from one sample of a study of early T cells in non-severe SARS-CoV-2 infection. TCRdb recomputed calls from the 5' RACE reads with MiXCR, one row per CDR3 protein. The profile shows 99,000 or so distinct CDR3 sequences, 16% of them singletons. Sequences were obtained from whole blood. These receptors were collected from an adult who was a healthcare worker with PCR-confirmed SARS-CoV-2 infection or an uninfected control (not recorded which). The CDR3 runs from the conserved cysteine through the conserved F or W. Each record gives: clone size, J gene, D gene, V gene, CDR3 protein, CDR3 DNA. A D gene is named only where the DNA matches it firmly. Size values are once, few and many counts, or a class for expanded clones, and some rows have none.

>few|TRBJ1-5|NA|TRBV6-1
CASSERRGLQPQHF
TGTGCCAGCAGTGAACGGAGGGGGTTGCAGCCCCAGCATTTT
>many|TRBJ1-1|TRBD1|TRBV28
CASSLLQGRREAFF
TGTGCCAGCAGTTTACTACAGGGGCGCCGTGAAGCTTTCTTT
>few|TRBJ2-7|TRBD2|TRBV27
CASNPGEGSYEQYF
TGTGCCAGCAACCCGGGGGAGGGTAGCTACGAGCAGTACTTC
>many|TRBJ2-2|NA|TRBV12-3/TRBV12-4
CASSKGRLEGELFF
TGTGCCAGCAGTAAGGGGCGGCTCGAAGGGGAGCTGTTTTTT
>NA|TRBJ2-1|TRBD2|TRBV14
CASSQDWVAGVKFF
TGTGCCAGCAGCCAAGATTGGGTAGCGGGAGTAAAGTTCTTC
>few|TRBJ2-4|TRBD2|TRBV7-9
CASSLNSGTRGAKNIQYF
TGTGCCAGCAGCTTGAACTCAGGGACTAGGGGAGCCAAAAACATTCAGTACTTC
>few|TRBJ1-1|NA|TRBV18
CASSPPSANTPEAFF
TGTGCCAGCTCACCACCAAGCGCCAATACTCCTGAAGCTTTCTTT
>few|TRBJ2-1|TRBD1|TRBV14
CASSQRQGLRRNEQFF
TGTGCCAGCAGCCAACGACAGGGGTTGAGACGAAATGAGCAGTTCTTC
>NA|TRBJ2-7|NA|TRBV6-2/TRBV6-3
CASSRSYVAGIEQYF
TGTGCCAGCAGTCGGAGCTACGTAGCCGGAATCGAGCAGTACTTC
>few|TRBJ2-3|TRBD1|TRBV7-2
CASSLTGGYTDTQYF
TGTGCCAGCAGCTTGACAGGGGGCTACACAGATACGCAGTATTTT
>few|TRBJ1-3|NA|TRBV6-1
CASSEETSDTIYF
TGTGCCAGCAGTGAAGAGACCTCGGACACCATATATTTT
>few|TRBJ2-2|TRBD2|TRBV29-1
CSVGILADTGELFF
TGCAGCGTTGGCATACTAGCGGACACCGGGGAGCTGTTTTTT
>many|TRBJ2-7|TRBD1|TRBV20-1
CSARADRAPYEQYF
TGCAGTGCTAGGGCAGACAGGGCTCCCTACGAGCAGTACTTC
>NA|TRBJ2-6|NA|TRBV29-1
CSVVVRNVLTF
TGCAGCGTTGTAGTCCGAAACGTCCTGACTTTC
>NA|TRBJ2-3|TRBD2|TRBV7-9
CASSSRSSGRKENTDTQYF
TGTGCCAGCAGCTCCCGGAGCAGCGGGAGAAAGGAAAACACAGATACGCAGTATTTT